The present T cell receptor (delta chain) was sequenced within a study of gammadelta T cells in human blood (dated by TCRdb to 2019 to 2021). Study-level results and caveats: In the study, polyclonal expansion of innate gamma-delta T cells immediately after birth was reported to appear to be driven by microbial exposure.

The CDR3 starts with the cysteine, ends with the phenylalanine, and has 26 residues. The CDR3 DNA has 78 bases and is translated from base 1. CDR1 and CDR2 are drawn from the germline V gene: TSWWSYY, QGS. Compared with germline, V lacks 1 base and J lacks 0 bases; bases without a gene match: 31. The receptor library was made with RT-PCR. The sequencer was an Illumina MiSeq. Public reads were reanalyzed in TCRdb with CATT, and rows carrying the same DNA were merged afterwards. This sample is represented by about 460 delta-chain clones; nearly 50% of them were singletons. 25% to 30% of the sample is held by the ten biggest clonotypes. This clone is categorized as large (0.1 to 1%). Its binding antigen is unknown. No much larger clone exists at a distance of one base, and base qualities are not known. The sample contains more than one DNA sequence encoding this CDR3.

The specimen was non-Vgamma9Vdelta2 gamma-delta T cells from infant blood. Here the chain combines TRDV1 and TRDJ1; a stretch of 11 junction bases matches TRDD3. The receptor's source is a human donor. The bases read TGTGCTCTTGGGGAACGATTGGTGATTTCCTACGGGTTGTGCTGGGGGATACTGGAGGACACCGATAAACTCATCTTT. Translated, this gives CALGERLVISYGLCWGILEDTDKLIF.